The source of this TCR beta chain is a study of T cell changes during pregnancy in multiple sclerosis (dated by TCRdb to about 2019). With respect to the entire study: The study looked at changes in the T cell repertoire across pregnancy in women with multiple sclerosis.

Library prep was done by the immunoSEQ multiplex PCR assay. Here the immuneACCESS table is served through TCRdb, limited to in-frame sequences with V and J called. Missing clones are a known gap in these copies; in checked studies unresolved V genes cover under half, and the rest lacks a known reason. The sample includes some 60,000 clones, with approximately 90% observed a single time. The leading ten clones occupy 1.8% of the sample. Measured from the cysteine to the phenylalanine, the CDR3 is 16 residues long. Just the 48-base CDR3 DNA is kept, in frame starting at base 1. Looking up the germline V gene yields CDR1 SGHVS and CDR2 FNYEAQ. To note about this clone: The antigen it recognizes is unknown. One end of the junction varies from germline; a read error may be responsible.

This TCR was recovered from a female donor with multiple sclerosis, enrolled in a pregnancy study. The chain couples TRBV7-6 to TRBJ2-5; TRBD2 fits 11 bases in the junction. The sample consisted of peripheral blood, taken after pregnancy. The sequenced DNA: TGTGCCAGCAGCTTGAGGTCTAGCGGGGGGCAAGGGACCCAGTACTTC. It codes for CASSLRSSGGQGTQYF.